This T cell receptor beta chain originates from a study of Graves' ophthalmopathy and Graves' hyperthyroidism. The study, taken as a whole, reports: In predicting ophthalmopathy progression, the model reached around 65% sensitivity and roughly 75% specificity. Most expanded thyroid clonotypes above 0.001 frequency also appeared in blood. For separating ophthalmopathy from stable hyperthyroidism, a 13-signature model gave less than 90% sensitivity and roughly 83% specificity.

This CDR3 spans 15 amino acids. CDR1 is MNHEY, CDR2 SVGAGI, per germline. V shed 6 bases, J shed 5 bases, and the junction held 10 bases outside the gene matches. New diagnoses, under 2 months' duration, and ages 18 to 65 characterized the hyperthyroidism patients. TCR beta CDR3 amplification used RNA transcripts. HTBI primers were used in a first-round RT-PCR, which preceded a second-round multiplex PCR. TCRdb fed the multiplex PCR reads into MiXCR, producing one record per CDR3 protein. The sample holds over a million distinct CDR3 sequences; 35% to 45% are singletons and the top ten take around 10%. This clonotype was detected ten times or more. Its target is unknown.

The source of this sequence is an adult man with Graves' hyperthyroidism. The chain links TRBV6-5 to TRBJ1-2, with 9 bases that match TRBD1. Sequenced material: peripheral blood or thyroid tissue (not recorded which). The CDR3 loop is CASSRRDRAGYGYTF. In DNA form, the CDR3 reads TGTGCCAGCAGCCGAAGGGACAGGGCCGGGTATGGCTACACCTTC.